The 14 T cell receptor beta chains below come from one sample, sequenced in a study of shared clonotypes between healthy human individuals. TCRdb's copy holds only in-frame clones and misses some; the assay was immunoSEQ multiplex PCR. Of some 650,000 clones in the sample, around 97% are singletons; the top ten hold 0.057%. The material sequenced was naive CD4+ T cells sorted from blood. Subset denoted: CD45RA+ positively selected. These receptor sequences come from a woman between 25 and 40 years old in good health.

The chain joins TRBV6-1 to TRBJ2-3, with D uncertain. The CDR3 extends over 14 amino acids. CDR1 MNHNS and CDR2 SASEGT come from the germline V gene. V lost 1 base to trimming and J lost 2 bases, with 7 bases between them. CDR3 in amino acids: CASSEGANTDTQYF. The CDR3 bases are TGTGCCAGCAGTGAAGGAGCGAACACAGATACGCAGTATTTT.

The V call is TRBV10-1, the J call TRBJ1-5; TRBD1 aligns across 8 bases. The length of the CDR3 is 15 residues. Germline loops: CDR1 WNHNN, CDR2 SYGVQD (reference sequence). V lost 2 bases to trimming and J lost 3 bases; unmatched junction nucleotides: 3. The CDR3 spells CASSEPGQVNQPQHF. In DNA, the CDR3 is TGCGCCAGCAGTGAGCCGGGACAGGTCAATCAGCCCCAGCATTTT.

The rearrangement joins TRBV29-1 to TRBJ1-2; TRBD1 matches 10 bases. V was clipped by 5 bases and J by 8 bases; unmatched bases: 8. CDR3 length: 13 amino acids. Germline assignment: CDR1 SQVTM and CDR2 ANQGSEA. In DNA, the CDR3 is TGCAGCGTTAACCCGGGACAGGGGAGGGGCTACACCTTC. Translation: CSVNPGQGRGYTF.

This clone came up once. The rearrangement uses TRBV5-6 and TRBJ1-3, with no clear D. The CDR3 runs 14 residues. Trimming cost V 4 bases and J 6 bases, with 14 bases left between them. CDR1 is SGHDT, CDR2 YYEEEE, per germline. The CDR3 is CASSRITLENTIYF. CDR3 DNA: TGTGCCAGCAGCCGCATTACACTAGAAAACACCATATATTTT. The complete variable domain, with remaining parts taken from reference TRBV5-6 and TRBJ1-3, reads DAGVTQSPTHLIKTRGQQVTLRCSPKSGHDTVSWYQQALGQGPQFIFQYYEEEERQRGNFPDRFSGHQFPNYSSELNVNALLLGDSALYLCASSRITLENTIYFGEGSWLTVV.

The chain combines TRBV2 with TRBJ2-1; D gene unclear. Germline assignment: CDR1 SNHLY and CDR2 FYNNEI. V was clipped by 2 bases and J by 3 bases, with 11 bases between them. The CDR3 totals 15 residues. The CDR3 reads CASSESGPIYNEQFF. In DNA, the CDR3 is TGTGCCAGCAGTGAATCGGGTCCCATCTACAATGAGCAGTTCTTC.

The chain combines TRBV28 with TRBJ2-7, with TRBD2 matching over 7 bases. CDR1 and CDR2 (germline): MDHEN, SYDVKM. The length of the CDR3 is 19 residues. Trimming removed 7 bases from V and 0 bases from J; junction bases left unmatched: 21. The CDR3 is CASIRSGFGTTTSSYEQYF. The CDR3 DNA follows: TGTGCCAGCATCAGATCAGGGTTCGGGACTACTACGAGCTCCTACGAGCAGTACTTC. The whole variable domain, filled in from reference TRBV28 and TRBJ2-7, reads DVKVTQSSRYLVKRTGEKVFLECVQDMDHENMFWYRQDPGLGLRLIYFSYDVKMKEKGDIPEGYSVSREKKERFSLILESASTNQTSMYLCASIRSGFGTTTSSYEQYFGPGTRLTVT.

This clone has a handful of counts. DNA of the CDR3: TGTGCCAGCAGTCACCGGGGGTTCAAGCCCCAGCATTTT. Translating it yields CASSHRGFKPQHF. The rearrangement joins TRBV28 to TRBJ1-5; TRBD1 might be the D (5 bases). V lost 5 bases to trimming and J lost 8 bases, with 13 bases between them. The CDR3 spans 13 residues. Germline V gene sequence: CDR1 MDHEN, CDR2 SYDVKM.

The chain uses TRBV27 and TRBJ2-7; possible D gene TRBD1, 5 bases. The ends were cut back, 3 bases at V and 3 bases at J, with 12 bases in the middle. The CDR3 is 14 residues long. Per the germline V gene, CDR1 is MNHEY and CDR2 is SMNVEV (reference sequence). The CDR3 loop reads CASSFFPGNYEQYF. DNA for the CDR3: TGTGCCAGCAGTTTCTTTCCAGGGAACTACGAGCAGTACTTC.

The genes are TRBV5-1 and TRBJ1-1; 7 bases fit TRBD1. The V and J ends lost 4 bases and 0 bases, in that order; junction bases with no gene match: 3. This CDR3 is built from 14 residues. Germline CDR1 SGHRS, CDR2 YFSETQ. As DNA, the CDR3 is TGCGCCAGCAGCGCTGGACAGGTGAACACTGAAGCTTTCTTT. This codes for CASSAGQVNTEAFF.

The rearrangement links TRBV6-6 to TRBJ2-7; D tentatively reads TRBD1 or TRBD2 (6 bases each). Germline lookup yields CDR1 MNHNY and CDR2 SVGAGI (reference sequence). The germline V and J ends were trimmed by 5 bases and 4 bases, with 15 bases remaining between them. The CDR3 length is 14 residues. Here the CDR3 DNA reads TGTGCCAGCAGTCGGAAATTAGGGGGGTACGAGCAGTACTTC. Residues: CASSRKLGGYEQYF.

This clone was detected only once. This chain uses TRBV19 with TRBJ2-2; D ambiguous. Trimming left V 5 bases short and J 1 base short, with 8 bases between. The CDR3 has 14 residues. Germline CDR1 LNHDA, CDR2 SQIVND (reference sequence). CDR3 protein: CASSSRMNTGELFF. CDR3 DNA: TGTGCCAGTAGTTCGCGGATGAACACCGGGGAGCTGTTTTTT. Full variable domain (remainder filled in from reference TRBV19 and TRBJ2-2): DGGITQSPKYLFRKEGQNVTLSCEQNLNHDAMYWYRQDPGQGLRLIYYSQIVNDFQKGDIAEGYSVSREKKESFPLTVTSAQKNPTAFYLCASSSRMNTGELFFGEGSRLTVL.

V gene TRBV5-1 combines with J gene TRBJ2-1; no definite D call. With 2 bases removed from V and 9 bases from J, the gap between germline ends came to 12 bases. CDR1 and CDR2 (germline): SGHRS, YFSETQ. CDR3 size: 13 residues. The CDR3 sequence: CASSFEIEFEQFF. The CDR3 DNA follows: TGCGCCAGCAGCTTCGAGATAGAGTTTGAGCAGTTCTTC.

V is TRBV2 and J is TRBJ1-1; 8 bases agree with TRBD1. The V segment lost 2 bases and the J segment 5 bases; nucleotides outside the gene matches: 7. The V gene's germline CDR1 is SNHLY and CDR2 FYNNEI. The CDR3 length is 15 residues. The CDR3 DNA reads TGTGCCAGCAGTGAATTGGGACAGGAAGGTACTGAAGCTTTCTTT. Protein product: CASSELGQEGTEAFF.

The chain joins TRBV5-3 to TRBJ2-3; D might be TRBD1 or TRBD2, each matching 6 bases. TRBV5-3 is an open reading frame, and its role is uncertain. The V end was cut by 0 bases, the J end by 5 bases, with 16 bases between. CDR3 length: 16 amino acids. CDR3 bases: TGTGCCAGAAGCTTGGGTTTCCGGGGGCGCCTAGATACGCAGTATTTT. It yields the protein CARSLGFRGRLDTQYF.